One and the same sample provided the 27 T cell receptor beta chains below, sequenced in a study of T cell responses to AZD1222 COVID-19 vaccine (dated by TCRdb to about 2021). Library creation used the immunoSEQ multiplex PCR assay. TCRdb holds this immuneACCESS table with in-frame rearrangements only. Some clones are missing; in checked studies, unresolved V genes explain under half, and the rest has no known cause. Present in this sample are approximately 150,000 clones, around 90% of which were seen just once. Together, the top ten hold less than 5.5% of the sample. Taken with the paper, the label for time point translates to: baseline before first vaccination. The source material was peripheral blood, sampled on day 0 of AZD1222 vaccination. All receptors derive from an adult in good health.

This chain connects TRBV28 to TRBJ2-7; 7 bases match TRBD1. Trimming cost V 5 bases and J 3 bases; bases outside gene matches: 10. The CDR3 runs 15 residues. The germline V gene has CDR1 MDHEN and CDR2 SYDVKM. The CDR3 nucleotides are TGTGCCAGCAGTCTTTCGGGACAGAAGTACTACGAGCAGTACTTC. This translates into CASSLSGQKYYEQYF.

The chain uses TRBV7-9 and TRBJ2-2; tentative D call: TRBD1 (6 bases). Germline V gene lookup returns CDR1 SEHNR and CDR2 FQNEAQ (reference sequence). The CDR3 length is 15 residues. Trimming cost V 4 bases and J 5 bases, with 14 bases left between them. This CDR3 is CASSSLQGKTGELFF. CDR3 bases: TGTGCCAGCAGCTCTTTACAGGGTAAAACCGGGGAGCTGTTTTTT.

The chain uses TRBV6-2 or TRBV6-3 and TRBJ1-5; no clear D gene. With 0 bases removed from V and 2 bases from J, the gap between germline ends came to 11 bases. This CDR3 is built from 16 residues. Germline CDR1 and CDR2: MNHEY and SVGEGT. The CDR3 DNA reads TGTGCCAGCAGTTACTCGATCTGGCTGGGCAATCAGCCCCAGCATTTT. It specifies CASSYSIWLGNQPQHF.

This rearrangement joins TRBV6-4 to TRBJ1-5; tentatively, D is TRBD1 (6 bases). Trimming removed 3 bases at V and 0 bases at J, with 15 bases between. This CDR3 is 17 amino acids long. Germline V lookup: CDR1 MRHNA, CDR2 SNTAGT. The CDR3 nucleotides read TGTGCCAGCAGTGATTATCACAGGGACCATAGCAATCAGCCCCAGCATTTT. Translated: CASSDYHRDHSNQPQHF.

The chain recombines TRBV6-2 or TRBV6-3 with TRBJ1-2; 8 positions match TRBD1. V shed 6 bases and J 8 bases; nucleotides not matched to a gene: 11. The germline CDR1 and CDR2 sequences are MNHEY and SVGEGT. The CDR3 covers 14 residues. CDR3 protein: CASSRDRMGLGYTF. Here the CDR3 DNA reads TGTGCCAGCAGCCGGGACAGGATGGGATTGGGCTACACCTTC.

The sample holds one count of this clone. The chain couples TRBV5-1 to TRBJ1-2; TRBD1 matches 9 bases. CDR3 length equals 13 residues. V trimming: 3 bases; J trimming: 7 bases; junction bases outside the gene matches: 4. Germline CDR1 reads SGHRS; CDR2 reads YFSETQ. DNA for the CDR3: TGCGCCAGCAGCTGGGGACAGGGCTCTGGCTACACCTTC. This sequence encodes CASSWGQGSGYTF.

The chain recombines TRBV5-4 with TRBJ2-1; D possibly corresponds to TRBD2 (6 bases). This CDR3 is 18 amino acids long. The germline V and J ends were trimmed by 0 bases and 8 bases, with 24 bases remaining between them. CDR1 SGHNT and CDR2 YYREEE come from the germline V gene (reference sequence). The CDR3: CASSLARGYARLGDEQFF. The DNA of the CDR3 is TGTGCCAGCAGCTTGGCCCGGGGGTACGCTCGGTTGGGGGATGAGCAGTTCTTC.

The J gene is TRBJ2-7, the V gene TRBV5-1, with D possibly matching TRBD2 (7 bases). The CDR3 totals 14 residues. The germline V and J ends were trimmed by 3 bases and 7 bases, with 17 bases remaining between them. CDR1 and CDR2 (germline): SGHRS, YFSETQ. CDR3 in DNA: TGCGCCAGCAGCTATAACACAGGGAGGGGGGAGCAGTACTTC. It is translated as CASSYNTGRGEQYF. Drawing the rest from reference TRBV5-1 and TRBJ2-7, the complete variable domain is KAGVTQTPRYLIKTRGQQVTLSCSPISGHRSVSWYQQTPGQGLQFLFEYFSETQRNKGNFPGRFSGRQFSNSRSEMNVSTLELGDSALYLCASSYNTGRGEQYFGPGTRLTVT.

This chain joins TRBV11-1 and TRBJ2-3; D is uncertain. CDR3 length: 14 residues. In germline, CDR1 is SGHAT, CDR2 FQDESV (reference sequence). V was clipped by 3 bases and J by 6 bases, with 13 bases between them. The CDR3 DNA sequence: TGTGCCAGCAGCTTTTCGACGTCCGTGGATACGCAGTATTTT. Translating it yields CASSFSTSVDTQYF.

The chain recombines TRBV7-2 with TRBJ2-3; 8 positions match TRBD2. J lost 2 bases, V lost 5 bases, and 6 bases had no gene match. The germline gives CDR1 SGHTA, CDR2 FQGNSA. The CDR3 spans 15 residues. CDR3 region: CASSPGTRVTDTQYF. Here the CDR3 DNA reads TGTGCCAGCAGCCCCGGGACTAGGGTCACAGATACGCAGTATTTT.

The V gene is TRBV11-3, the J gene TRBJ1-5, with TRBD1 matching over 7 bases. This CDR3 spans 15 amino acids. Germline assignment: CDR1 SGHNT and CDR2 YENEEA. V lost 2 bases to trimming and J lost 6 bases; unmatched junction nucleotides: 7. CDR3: CASSLRQGGPQPQHF. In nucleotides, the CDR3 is TGTGCCAGCAGCTTAAGGCAGGGGGGCCCTCAGCCCCAGCATTTT.

DNA for the CDR3: TGCGCCAGCAGCTTGGCTGGCGGGAGTTCGGGGACCGGGGAGCTGTTTTTT. Encoded protein: CASSLAGGSSGTGELFF. The V call is TRBV5-1, the J call TRBJ2-2; 7 bases line up with TRBD2. CDR1 SGHRS and CDR2 YFSETQ come from the germline V gene. V shed 0 bases, J shed 5 bases, and the junction held 10 bases outside the gene matches. The CDR3 is made up of 17 amino acids.

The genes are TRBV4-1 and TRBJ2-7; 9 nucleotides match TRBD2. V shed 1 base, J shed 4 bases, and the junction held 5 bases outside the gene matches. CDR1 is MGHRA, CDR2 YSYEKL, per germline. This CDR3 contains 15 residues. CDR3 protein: CASSQAGSGSYEQYF. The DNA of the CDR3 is TGCGCCAGCAGCCAAGCGGGTAGCGGGAGTTACGAGCAGTACTTC.

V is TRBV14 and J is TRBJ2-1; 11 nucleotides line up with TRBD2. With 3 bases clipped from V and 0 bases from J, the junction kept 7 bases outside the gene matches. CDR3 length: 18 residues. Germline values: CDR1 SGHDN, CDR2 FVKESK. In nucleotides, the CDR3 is TGTGCCAGCAGCCATATACTAGCGGGAGTCCGCTCCTACAATGAGCAGTTCTTC. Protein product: CASSHILAGVRSYNEQFF. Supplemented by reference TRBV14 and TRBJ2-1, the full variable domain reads EAGVTQFPSHSVIEKGQTVTLRCDPISGHDNLYWYRRVMGKEIKFLLHFVKESKQDESGMPNNRFLAERTGGTYSTLKVQPAELEDSGVYFCASSHILAGVRSYNEQFFGPGTRLTVL.

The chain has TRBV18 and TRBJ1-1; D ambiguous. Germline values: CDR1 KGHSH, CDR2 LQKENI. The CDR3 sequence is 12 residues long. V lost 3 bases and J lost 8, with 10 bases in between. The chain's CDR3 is CASSPISGEAFF. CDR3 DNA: TGTGCCAGCTCACCGATCTCCGGCGAAGCTTTCTTT. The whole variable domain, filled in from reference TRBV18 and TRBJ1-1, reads NAGVMQNPRHLVRRRGQEARLRCSPMKGHSHVYWYRQLPEEGLKFMVYLQKENIIDESGMPKERFSAEFPKEGPSILRIQQVVRGDSAAYFCASSPISGEAFFGQGTRLTVV.

The CDR3 sequence is CASSLSSGNEQFF. CDR3 sequence (DNA): TGTGCCAGCAGCCTGTCCTCAGGCAATGAGCAGTTCTTC. The chain employs TRBV12-3 or TRBV12-4 and TRBJ2-1, with D unclear. The CDR3 runs 13 residues. Trimming took 6 bases from V and 6 from J, leaving 12 bases between them.

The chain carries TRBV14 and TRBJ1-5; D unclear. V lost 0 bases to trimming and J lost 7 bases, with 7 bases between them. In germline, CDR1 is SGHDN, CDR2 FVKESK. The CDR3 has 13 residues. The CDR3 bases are TGTGCCAGCAGCCAAGACGGCCGGCAGCCCCAGCATTTT. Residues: CASSQDGRQPQHF.

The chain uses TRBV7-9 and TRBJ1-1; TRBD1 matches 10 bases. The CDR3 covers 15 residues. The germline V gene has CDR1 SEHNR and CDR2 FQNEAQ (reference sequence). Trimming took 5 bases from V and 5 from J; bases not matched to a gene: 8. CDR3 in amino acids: CASSPRQGARTEAFF. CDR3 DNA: TGTGCCAGCAGCCCAAGACAGGGGGCGCGGACTGAAGCTTTCTTT.

The CDR3: CASGGGHKGQKGEQFF. The CDR3 nucleotides are TGTGCCAGCGGCGGGGGGCACAAGGGTCAAAAGGGTGAGCAGTTCTTC. The genes are TRBV7-2 and TRBJ2-1, with TRBD2 matching 8 bases. Germline assignment: CDR1 SGHTA and CDR2 FQGNSA. V shed 8 bases and J 9 bases; nucleotides not matched to a gene: 18. The CDR3 spans 16 residues.

The CDR3 DNA reads as TGTGCCAGTAGTTTAGGGTTCACTGAAGCTTTCTTT. This sequence encodes CASSLGFTEAFF. This chain joins TRBV19 and TRBJ1-1, with no clear D. V was cut by 5 bases and J by 4 bases, with 8 bases left in between. The germline gives CDR1 LNHDA, CDR2 SQIVND (reference sequence). The CDR3 spans 12 residues.

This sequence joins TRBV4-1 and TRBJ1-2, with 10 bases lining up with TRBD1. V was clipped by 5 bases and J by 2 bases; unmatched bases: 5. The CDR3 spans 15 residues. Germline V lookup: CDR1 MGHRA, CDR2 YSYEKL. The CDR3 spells CASSYPGQGNYGYTF. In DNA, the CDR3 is TGCGCCAGCAGCTATCCGGGACAGGGGAACTATGGCTACACCTTC.

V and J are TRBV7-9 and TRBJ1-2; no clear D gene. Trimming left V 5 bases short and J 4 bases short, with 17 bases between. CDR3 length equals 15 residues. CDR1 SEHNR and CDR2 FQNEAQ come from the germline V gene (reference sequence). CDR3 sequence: CASSPAPEVFYGYTF. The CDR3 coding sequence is TGTGCCAGCAGCCCCGCCCCGGAGGTTTTCTATGGCTACACCTTC.

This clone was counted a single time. The CDR3 here is CASRIAGGYNEQFF. In DNA, the CDR3 is TGTGCCAGCAGGATAGCGGGAGGGTACAATGAGCAGTTCTTC. The V and J genes are TRBV28 and TRBJ2-1; 11 nucleotides agree with TRBD2. Germline values: CDR1 MDHEN, CDR2 SYDVKM. Germline trimming cut 6 bases from V and 4 bases from J; bases unmatched to any gene: 2. The CDR3 is 14 residues long.

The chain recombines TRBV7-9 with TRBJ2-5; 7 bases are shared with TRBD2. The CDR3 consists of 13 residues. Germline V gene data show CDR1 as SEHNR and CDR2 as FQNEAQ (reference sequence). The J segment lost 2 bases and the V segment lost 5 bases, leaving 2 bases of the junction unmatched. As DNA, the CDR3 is TGTGCCAGCAGCCAGGGACTACAAGAGACCCAGTACTTC. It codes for CASSQGLQETQYF.

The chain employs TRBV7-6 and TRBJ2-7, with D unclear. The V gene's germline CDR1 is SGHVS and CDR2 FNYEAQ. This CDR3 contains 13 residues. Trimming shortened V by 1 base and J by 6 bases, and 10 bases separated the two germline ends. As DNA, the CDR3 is TGTGCCAGCAGCTTAGATAACGGTCTCGAGCAGTACTTC. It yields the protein CASSLDNGLEQYF.

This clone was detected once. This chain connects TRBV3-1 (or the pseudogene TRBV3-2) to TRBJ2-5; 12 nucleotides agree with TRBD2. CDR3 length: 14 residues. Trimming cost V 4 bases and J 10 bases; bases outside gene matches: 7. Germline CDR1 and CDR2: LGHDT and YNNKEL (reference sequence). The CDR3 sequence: CASSPRLAGVDQYF. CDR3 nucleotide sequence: TGTGCCAGCAGCCCACGACTAGCGGGAGTTGACCAGTACTTC.

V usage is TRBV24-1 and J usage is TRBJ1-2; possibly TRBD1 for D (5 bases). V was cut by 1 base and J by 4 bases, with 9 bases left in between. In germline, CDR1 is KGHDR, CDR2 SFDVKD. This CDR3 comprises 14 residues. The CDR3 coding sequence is TGTGCCACCAGTGATTTATCAGGGATCTATGGCTACACCTTC. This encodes CATSDLSGIYGYTF.